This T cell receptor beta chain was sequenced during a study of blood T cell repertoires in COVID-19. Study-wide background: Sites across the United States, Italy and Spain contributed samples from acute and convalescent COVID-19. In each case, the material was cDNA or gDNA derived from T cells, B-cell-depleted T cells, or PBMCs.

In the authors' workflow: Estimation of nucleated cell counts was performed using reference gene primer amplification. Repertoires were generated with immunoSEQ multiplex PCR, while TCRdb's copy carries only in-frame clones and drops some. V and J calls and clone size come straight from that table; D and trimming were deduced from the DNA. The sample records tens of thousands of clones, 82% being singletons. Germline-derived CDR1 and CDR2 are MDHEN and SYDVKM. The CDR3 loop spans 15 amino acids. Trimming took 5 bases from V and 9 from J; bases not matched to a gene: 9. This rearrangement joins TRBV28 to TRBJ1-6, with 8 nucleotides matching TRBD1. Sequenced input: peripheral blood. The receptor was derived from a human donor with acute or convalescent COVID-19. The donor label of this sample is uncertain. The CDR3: CASSPQTGEVSPLHF. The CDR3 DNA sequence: TGTGCCAGCAGTCCCCAGACAGGGGAGGTTTCACCCCTCCACTTT.